The text below deals with one T cell receptor beta chain. The data were obtained in a study of T cell changes during pregnancy in multiple sclerosis. Germline V gene sequence: CDR1 MNHNY, CDR2 SVGAGI (reference sequence). The V gene lost 0 bases and the J gene lost 1 base, with 7 bases spanning the gap. The length of the CDR3 is 16 residues. Sequenced by immunoSEQ multiplex PCR; TCRdb stores in-frame clones only, minus some. The data show approximately 45,000 clones, 80% to 85% seen once. The material was CD4+ T cells from peripheral blood mononuclear cells, obtained before pregnancy. This receptor was identified in a female donor with multiple sclerosis, enrolled in a pregnancy study. The chain has TRBV6-6 and TRBJ2-6; D call uncertain. CDR3 sequence reads: CASSYSKESGANVLTF. The CDR3, as DNA: TGTGCCAGCAGTTACTCGAAAGAGTCTGGGGCCAACGTCCTGACTTTC.